This T cell receptor beta chain was sequenced for a study of beta chain features in type 1 diabetes. The CDR3 has 15 amino acids. The germline CDR1 and CDR2 sequences are LGHNA and YNFKEQ. V lost 2 bases to trimming and J lost 5 bases; unmatched junction nucleotides: 6. TCRB transcripts that were expressed got sequenced, as all of the isolated RNA had been reverse transcribed. Produced via immunoSEQ multiplex PCR; TCRdb's table is partial and in-frame only. The data show about 40,000 clones, with approximately 49% seen just once and 0.72% held by the top ten. Overall study findings and caveats: When VDJ junctions were examined, type 1 diabetes patients showed fewer insertions and more deletions. PCR might preferentially amplify shorter templates, equally in patients and controls.

Concerning this clone itself: Its antigen is as yet unknown.

This sequence joins TRBV4-2 and TRBJ2-7, with 10 bases aligning to TRBD2. The sample comprised central memory CD4+ T cells from blood. This clonotype was sampled from a young woman in good health. The CDR3 is CASSQRGSGRDEQYF. The DNA for the CDR3 is TGTGCCAGCAGCCAACGGGGGAGCGGGAGGGACGAGCAGTACTTC.